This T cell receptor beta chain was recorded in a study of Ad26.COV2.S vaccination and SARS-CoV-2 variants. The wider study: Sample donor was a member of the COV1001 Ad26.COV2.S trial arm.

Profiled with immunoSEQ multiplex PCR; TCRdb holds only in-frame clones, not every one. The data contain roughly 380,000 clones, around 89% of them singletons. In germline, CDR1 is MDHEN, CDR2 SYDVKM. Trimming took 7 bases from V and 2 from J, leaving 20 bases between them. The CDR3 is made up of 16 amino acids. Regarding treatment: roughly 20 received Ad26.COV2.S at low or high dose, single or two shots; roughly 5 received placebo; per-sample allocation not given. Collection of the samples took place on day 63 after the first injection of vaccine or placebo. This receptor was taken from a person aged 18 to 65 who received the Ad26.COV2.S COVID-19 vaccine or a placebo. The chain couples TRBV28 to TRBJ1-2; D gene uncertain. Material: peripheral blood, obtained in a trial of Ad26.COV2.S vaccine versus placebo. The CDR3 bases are TGTGCCAGCAACAATGGATGGAGCCCTGCAAACTATGGCTACACCTTC. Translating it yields CASNNGWSPANYGYTF.